This passage covers 11 T cell receptor beta chains from one sample sequenced in a study of shared clonotypes between healthy human individuals. Profiling relied on immunoSEQ multiplex PCR, and the TCRdb table lists in-frame clones only, not all of them. The sample shows about 480,000 clones, over 60% of them seen only once. Material: PBMCs. These receptors came from a woman aged 40-49 years in good health. Some clones in this sample may be carry-over from other donors' samples.

The chain combines TRBV5-1 with TRBJ1-2; D gene ambiguous. The CDR3 spans 14 residues. V lost 0 bases to trimming and J lost 3 bases, with 9 bases between them. CDR1 is SGHRS and CDR2 is YFSETQ in the germline V gene. The CDR3 region is CASSLESQDYGYTF. CDR3 bases: TGCGCCAGCAGCTTGGAGTCCCAGGACTATGGCTACACCTTC.

The chain has TRBV10-3 and TRBJ2-3, with a weak D call TRBD2 (6 bases). The ends were cut back, 4 bases at V and 2 bases at J, with 16 bases in the middle. Germline CDR1 reads ENHRY; CDR2 reads SYGVKD. The CDR3 loop spans 16 amino acids. The CDR3: CAISAYGSPNTDTQYF. DNA of the CDR3: TGTGCCATCAGTGCGTACGGGAGCCCCAACACAGATACGCAGTATTTT.

The chain uses TRBV6-1 and TRBJ1-2; D is unclear. Deletions cut 2 bases from V and 8 bases from J, with 15 bases between. The CDR3 spans 14 residues. Germline V gene sequence: CDR1 MNHNS, CDR2 SASEGT. The CDR3 DNA is TGTGCCAGCAGTGAACAGGCCACAGTCGAGGGCTACACCTTC. Amino acids: CASSEQATVEGYTF.

The V gene is TRBV15, the J gene TRBJ2-5; D is perhaps TRBD1 (6 bases). Trimming pared 3 bases from V and 5 bases from J, leaving 19 bases between. Germline loops: CDR1 LNHNV, CDR2 YYDKDF (reference sequence). CDR3 length: 16 amino acids. Here the CDR3 DNA reads TGTGCCACCAGCAGGGAGAGGGCAGGGGCCGGGGAGACCCAGTACTTC. This encodes CATSRERAGAGETQYF. The whole variable domain, filled in from reference TRBV15 and TRBJ2-5, reads DAMVIQNPRYQVTQFGKPVTLSCSQTLNHNVMYWYQQKSSQAPKLLFHYYDKDFNNEADTPDNFQSRRPNTSFCFLDIRSPGLGDTAMYLCATSRERAGAGETQYFGPGTRLLVL.

The J gene is TRBJ2-5, the V gene TRBV7-8, with 13 bases lining up with TRBD2. V was pared by 5 bases and J by 13 bases, with 13 bases of the junction left unmatched. Germline CDR1 and CDR2: SGHVS and FQNEAQ. This CDR3 is 15 amino acids long. As DNA, the CDR3 is TGTGCCAGCAGCCCGCTAGTGGGACTAGCGGGAAGTTGGTACTTC. This gives the protein CASSPLVGLAGSWYF.

In nucleotides, the CDR3 is TGTGCCAGCAGCCCCGACTCCCTAAAGTGGCGCACTGAAGCTTTCTTT. Translated: CASSPDSLKWRTEAFF. The chain is built from TRBV7-9 and TRBJ1-1; D gene ambiguous. CDR3 size: 16 residues. From germline, CDR1 is SEHNR and CDR2 FQNEAQ (reference sequence). The V end was cut by 5 bases, the J end by 4 bases, with 20 bases between.

This clone was seen only once. The rearrangement links TRBV7-2 to TRBJ2-1; no clear D gene. CDR3 length: 15 amino acids. Germline CDR1 reads SGHTA; CDR2 reads FQGNSA. Trimming removed 3 bases at V and 0 bases at J, with 9 bases between. The chain's CDR3 is CASSFTRSSYNEQFF. The CDR3 DNA reads as TGTGCCAGCAGCTTCACCCGGAGCTCCTACAATGAGCAGTTCTTC.

The rearrangement uses TRBV19 and TRBJ2-4, with 11 bases aligning to TRBD2. V lost 6 bases and J lost 8; bases outside the gene matches: 15. The CDR3 is 17 amino acids. In germline, CDR1 is LNHDA, CDR2 SQIVND (reference sequence). The CDR3 protein is CASSRPPQLAGEYIQYF. In DNA, the CDR3 is TGTGCCAGTAGCAGACCACCTCAACTAGCGGGAGAGTACATTCAGTACTTC.

V usage is TRBV6-6 and J usage is TRBJ1-1; no firm D call. This CDR3 contains 15 residues. Trimming pared 4 bases from V and 2 bases from J, leaving 14 bases between. Germline values: CDR1 MNHNY, CDR2 SVGAGI (reference sequence). CDR3 sequence: CASSFLASLNTEAFF. CDR3 coding DNA: TGTGCCAGCAGTTTTTTGGCCAGCCTAAACACTGAAGCTTTCTTT.

This chain joins TRBV29-1 and TRBJ2-3; D unresolved. This CDR3 is 10 amino acids long. Trimming cost V 7 bases and J 2 bases, with 4 bases left between them. CDR1 SQVTM and CDR2 ANQGSEA come from the germline V gene. CDR3 bases: TGCAGCGCTCACACAGATACGCAGTATTTT. Amino acids: CSAHTDTQYF.

V and J are TRBV4-1 and TRBJ2-2; a possible D gene is TRBD2 (5 bases). This CDR3 region has 15 residues. Germline V gives CDR1 MGHRA, CDR2 YSYEKL. Trimming shortened V by 1 base and J by 1 base, and 7 bases separated the two germline ends. CDR3 loop: CASSQARGNTGELFF. CDR3 nucleotide sequence: TGCGCCAGCAGCCAAGCTCGGGGGAACACCGGGGAGCTGTTTTTT.